This TCR beta chain was observed in a study of blood T cell repertoires in COVID-19. Turning to this clone: The same CDR3 arises from other DNA sequences in this sample as well.

The method was immunoSEQ multiplex PCR; TCRdb's version includes in-frame clones alone and lacks a portion of them. This sample has a few hundred thousand clones, with just over 85% found just once. Trimming pared 4 bases from V and 1 base from J, leaving 8 bases between. CDR1 is SGHRS, CDR2 YFSETQ, per germline. This CDR3 has 14 residues. The source of this sequence is a woman aged 18 to 35 who had recovered from COVID-19. The sample taken for sequencing was PBMCs or T cells enriched from blood (not recorded which). This chain connects TRBV5-1 to TRBJ2-2; D call uncertain. CDR3 nucleotide sequence: TGCGCCAGCAGCCCTTCTCGGAACACCGGGGAGCTGTTTTTT. Translated: CASSPSRNTGELFF. Full variable domain (rest looked up from reference TRBV5-1 and TRBJ2-2): KAGVTQTPRYLIKTRGQQVTLSCSPISGHRSVSWYQQTPGQGLQFLFEYFSETQRNKGNFPGRFSGRQFSNSRSEMNVSTLELGDSALYLCASSPSRNTGELFFGEGSRLTVL.